This TCR beta chain comes out of a study of blood T cell repertoires in COVID-19. Original data processing: Reference gene primer amplification gave estimated nucleated cell counts. Using immunoSEQ multiplex PCR, the repertoire was profiled, and TCRdb retains in-frame clones only, with some absent. The V and J calls and the clone size are those of that table, but D and trimming were determined from the DNA. The sample lists about 240,000 clones, over 80% occurring once. This clone appeared a single time. With 4 bases clipped from V and 1 base from J, the junction kept 7 bases outside the gene matches. This CDR3 has 16 residues. Per germline, CDR1 MGHRA and CDR2 YSYEKL.

The sequenced material came from peripheral blood. The source is a human donor in a cohort sampled during active COVID-19. V is TRBV4-1 and J is TRBJ2-1; 7 nucleotides match TRBD2. CDR3 nucleotides: TGCGCCAGCAGCCTTAGCGGGCCTTTATCCTACAATGAGCAGTTCTTC. Its protein product is CASSLSGPLSYNEQFF.